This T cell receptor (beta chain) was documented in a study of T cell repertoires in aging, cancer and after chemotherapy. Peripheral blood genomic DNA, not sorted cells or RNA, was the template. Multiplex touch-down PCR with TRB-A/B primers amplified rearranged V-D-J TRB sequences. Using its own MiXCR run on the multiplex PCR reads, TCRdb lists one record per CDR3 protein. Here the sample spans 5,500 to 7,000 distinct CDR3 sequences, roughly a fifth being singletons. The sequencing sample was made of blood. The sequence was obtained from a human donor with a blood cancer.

The CDR3 protein is CATSDLVQGPTEAFF. CDR3 DNA: TGTGCCACCAGTGATTTGGTCCAGGGCCCAACTGAAGCTTTCTTT. The rearrangement links TRBV24-1 to TRBJ1-1; TRBD1 is a possible D gene (5 bases). Trimming stripped 0 bases from V and 5 bases from J, with 12 bases between. The CDR3 extends over 15 amino acids. Per germline, CDR1 KGHDR and CDR2 SFDVKD.